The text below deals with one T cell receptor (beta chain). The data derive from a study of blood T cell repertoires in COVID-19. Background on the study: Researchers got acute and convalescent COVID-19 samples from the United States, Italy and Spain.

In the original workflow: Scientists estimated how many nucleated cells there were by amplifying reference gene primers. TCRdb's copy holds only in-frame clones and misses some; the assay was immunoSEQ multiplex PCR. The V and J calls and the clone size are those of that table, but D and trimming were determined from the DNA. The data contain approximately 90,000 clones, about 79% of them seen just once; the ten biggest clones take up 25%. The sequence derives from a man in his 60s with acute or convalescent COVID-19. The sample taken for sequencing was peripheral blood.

CDR3 sequence: CASSRSKEGARAFF. CDR3 DNA sequence: TGTGCCAGCAGCCGGTCGAAGGAGGGGGCGAGGGCTTTCTTT. The V and J genes are TRBV6-2 or TRBV6-3 and TRBJ1-1; 7 nucleotides match TRBD1. V dropped 6 bases and J dropped 11; count of bases not matched to a gene: 15. The CDR3 totals 14 residues. Germline lookup yields CDR1 MNHEY and CDR2 SVGEGT.